The 7 T cell receptor beta chains listed next were all sequenced from one sample in a study of T cells in lung cancer brain metastases. Using immunoSEQ multiplex PCR, the repertoire was profiled, and TCRdb retains in-frame clones only, with some absent. The data show approximately 2,500 clones, with more than 75% seen just once and roughly 4.4% held by the top ten. Sequenced material: tumor tissue from the primary lung tumor. The origin of the receptors is a woman between 50 and 59 years old with non-small cell lung cancer.

The chain combines TRBV7-2 with TRBJ2-3; no firm D call. This CDR3 is 14 amino acids long. V was shortened by 5 bases and J by 2 bases, with 11 bases between the two germline ends. From germline, CDR1 is SGHTA and CDR2 FQGNSA. As DNA, the CDR3 is TGTGCCAGCAGCCCTTGGACCAACACAGATACGCAGTATTTT. It specifies CASSPWTNTDTQYF.

Only one count was recorded for this clone. This chain uses TRBV30 with TRBJ1-2; D remains ambiguous. Trimming cost V 5 bases and J 4 bases, with 11 bases left between them. The CDR3 length is 12 residues. The germline V gene encodes CDR1 GTSNPN and CDR2 SVGIG (reference sequence). The CDR3 nucleotides read TGTGCCTGGGCTTATCGGAGCTATGGCTACACCTTC. As protein: CAWAYRSYGYTF.

This chain joins TRBV12-5 and TRBJ1-5; maybe TRBD1 (5 bases). V lost 3 bases to trimming and J lost 6 bases, with 15 bases between them. Germline V gene sequence: CDR1 LGHNT, CDR2 FRNRAP. The CDR3 runs 15 residues. The CDR3 sequence: CASGFSGTFSQPQHF. As DNA, the CDR3 is TGTGCTAGTGGTTTTTCCGGGACCTTCAGTCAGCCCCAGCATTTT.

The chain couples TRBV6-1 to TRBJ1-1; weak D call: TRBD1 (5 bases). The CDR3 spans 13 residues. Germline assignment: CDR1 MNHNS and CDR2 SASEGT. V was trimmed by 6 bases and J by 3 bases, leaving 11 bases between them. The CDR3 DNA follows: TGTGCCAGCAGGTCCACAGGCCACACTGAAGCTTTCTTT. It encodes CASRSTGHTEAFF.

V gene TRBV5-4 combines with J gene TRBJ2-1; D is perhaps TRBD1 (6 bases). The CDR3 is 14 amino acids. The V and J ends lost 4 bases and 7 bases respectively, with 15 bases between them. Per germline, CDR1 SGHNT and CDR2 YYREEE (reference sequence). CDR3 residues: CASSRDKGRNEQFF. The CDR3 bases are TGTGCCAGCAGCCGGGACAAGGGTCGGAATGAGCAGTTCTTC.

The chain recombines TRBV27 with TRBJ2-2; TRBD1 is a possible D gene (6 bases). CDR1 and CDR2 from the germline V gene are MNHEY and SMNVEV (reference sequence). Trimming removed 5 bases from V and 1 base from J, with 11 bases in between. This CDR3 is built from 15 residues. The CDR3 bases are TGTGCCAGCAGTCCCGACAGGCTGAACACCGGGGAGCTGTTTTTT. It codes for CASSPDRLNTGELFF.

The V and J genes are TRBV11-2 and TRBJ1-3; D is possibly TRBD1 (5 bases). Germline CDR1 and CDR2: SGHAT and FQNNGV. The CDR3 extends over 14 amino acids. V was pared by 5 bases and J by 4 bases, with 12 bases between. The CDR3 spells CASSPSGTGNTIYF. The CDR3 DNA is TGTGCCAGCAGCCCTAGTGGGACCGGAAACACCATATATTTT.